This T cell receptor (beta chain) was sequenced during a study of vaccination and CD4 T cells after COVID-19. Study as a whole: Convalescent patients were SARS-CoV-2 positive by nasal swab PCR; several mild, one severe. Once diagnosed, patients had post-COVID samples drawn a median about 100 days later (range 35 to 161).

Sample treatment: roughly 11-day PBMC culture with coronavirus spike peptide pools or control peptides (ViraFEST assay). The culture of around 2.2 million PBMCs per well included roughly 10 IU/ml IL-2 and around 11 ug/ml peptide pools. Regarding this clonotype: Antigen unknown.

Scientists ran DNA taken from cultured CD4+ T cells through the Oncomine TCR Beta short-read assay for sequencing. From the PCR reads, TCRdb called clonotypes with MiXCR, one entry per CDR3 protein. The table shows more than 15,000 distinct CDR3 sequences, with around 30% occurring only once. This CDR3 is 16 amino acids long. Germline CDR1 is MNHEY and CDR2 is SVGEGT. V gave up 2 bases and J gave up 2 bases, with 15 bases separating them. Study outcomes and limitations: Convalescent patients gained a median approximately 89% of their reactive clones only post-vaccination.

Sequenced input: cultured CD4+ T cells from blood. The chain links TRBV6-2 or TRBV6-3 to TRBJ2-5; no clear D gene. The origin of this receptor is a human donor with COVID-19. The CDR3 region has the DNA TGTGCCAGCAGTTACCCATCTCTAGGGTCGCAAGAGACCCAGTACTTC. It translates to CASSYPSLGSQETQYF.